The clone carrying this T cell receptor beta chain has a handful of counts. The antigen remains unidentified. These data originate in a study of T-cell memory formation after mild COVID-19. Turning to the study itself: Clustering of TCRs was largely donor specific. Points from the study as a whole: Pre-infection memory harbored some responding clones, suggesting cross-reactive memory joined.

CDR1 SEHNR and CDR2 FQNEAQ come from the germline V gene (reference sequence). Trimming removed 1 base at V and 8 bases at J, with 11 bases between. This CDR3 has 14 residues. In TCRdb, the 5' RACE reads were re-called with MiXCR into one record per CDR3 protein. The data contain 240,000 or so distinct CDR3 sequences, roughly 9.4% of them singletons. This receptor was taken from a young man who had mild COVID-19 (a few samples of this study predate the infection). Cell type and time point are not known. The source material was PBMCs or a T cell subset sorted from them (not recorded which). The chain joins TRBV7-9 to TRBJ1-4, with D uncertain. The CDR3 DNA reads TGTGCCAGCAGCTTAGTTTTGTCTTTGGAAAAACTGTTTTTT. This encodes CASSLVLSLEKLFF.